This TCR beta chain derives from a study of blood T cell repertoires in COVID-19. Study in general: Researchers got acute and convalescent COVID-19 samples from the United States, Italy and Spain. Sample material is recorded as cDNA or gDNA derived from T cells, B-cell-depleted T cells, or PBMCs.

The CDR3 has 15 residues. The germline V gene encodes CDR1 SEHNR and CDR2 FQNEAQ (reference sequence). Unmatched junction bases numbered 9, after V lost 5 bases and J lost 4 bases. Methods used by the authors: Reference gene primers were amplified, and this amplification served to estimate nucleated cell counts. Sequencing used immunoSEQ multiplex PCR; TCRdb keeps in-frame clones, though not all of them. V, J and clone size reflect that table, while D and trimming were determined from the DNA. The data contain around 200,000 clones, roughly 90% of them seen just once; the ten biggest clones take up under 2%.

This TCR was sampled from a man between 18 and 35 years old with active or convalescent COVID-19. The source material was peripheral blood. The chain combines TRBV7-9 with TRBJ1-2, with TRBD1 matching over 8 bases. The CDR3 reads CASSQDRANFYGYTF. The CDR3 DNA follows: TGTGCCAGCAGCCAGGACAGGGCAAATTTCTATGGCTACACCTTC.